This is a list of T cell receptor beta chains from one sample in a study of blood T cell repertoires in COVID-19. Some clones are missing from TCRdb's copy, which holds only in-frame ones; the method was immunoSEQ multiplex PCR. The table records 30,000 to 35,000 clones, 75% to 90% of them present only once. The source material was peripheral blood. The receptors here all came from a man aged 80 or over with acute or convalescent COVID-19. The CDR3 runs from the conserved cysteine through the conserved F or W. The D gene is left open where the match is weak.

V: TRBV24-1; J: TRBJ1-1; D: TRBD1; CDR3: CATRPRQGGNTEAFF; DNA: TGTGCCACCAGACCTCGACAGGGCGGAAACACTGAAGCTTTCTTT
V: TRBV28; J: TRBJ1-1; D: -; CDR3: CASSSGAAFF; DNA: TGTGCCAGCAGTTCGGGAGCAGCTTTCTTT
V: TRBV6-5; J: TRBJ1-1; D: TRBD1; CDR3: CASSYDRENTEAFF; DNA: TGTGCCAGCAGTTACGACAGGGAGAACACTGAAGCTTTCTTT
V: TRBV5-1; J: TRBJ1-1; D: -; CDR3: CASAEVGGSLNTEAFF; DNA: TGCGCCAGCGCCGAGGTCGGGGGGTCTTTGAACACTGAAGCTTTCTTT
V: TRBV2; J: TRBJ2-3; D: -; CDR3: CASSEQLASVDTQYF; DNA: TGTGCCAGCAGTGAACAACTAGCTTCCGTAGATACGCAGTATTTT
V: TRBV5-1; J: TRBJ1-1; D: -; CDR3: CASRLGGGDTEAFF; DNA: TGCGCCAGCAGGCTTGGGGGCGGAGACACTGAAGCTTTCTTT
V: TRBV7-8; J: TRBJ1-2; D: -; CDR3: CASSRTGNYGYTF; DNA: TGTGCCAGCAGCCGTACAGGGAACTATGGCTACACCTTC
V: TRBV12-5; J: TRBJ2-3; D: TRBD1; CDR3: CASGFFGQGGGTDTQYF; DNA: TGTGCTAGTGGTTTTTTTGGACAGGGGGGCGGCACAGATACGCAGTATTTT
V: TRBV5-6; J: TRBJ1-2; D: TRBD1; CDR3: CASSYRDSGGYGYTF; DNA: TGTGCCAGCAGCTACCGGGACAGTGGGGGCTATGGCTACACCTTC
V: TRBV10-1; J: TRBJ1-2; D: TRBD1; CDR3: CASSQGQGPPNYGYTF; DNA: TGCGCCAGCAGCCAGGGACAGGGGCCCCCTAACTATGGCTACACCTTC
V: TRBV19; J: TRBJ1-3; D: -; CDR3: CASSIDWTDSGNTIYF; DNA: TGTGCCAGTAGTATAGATTGGACAGACTCTGGAAACACCATATATTTT